This TCR beta chain was identified during a study of CDR3 diversity in severe acne. The trim removed 4 bases at V and 0 bases at J, leaving 9 bases unmatched. CDR1 is DFQATT, CDR2 SNEGSKA, per germline (reference sequence). This CDR3 comprises 15 residues. MiXCR, run by TCRdb on the PCR reads, gives a single entry per CDR3 protein. The sample includes some 90,000 distinct CDR3 sequences, 45% to 55% seen only once; the top ten take over 9%. The sequence was obtained from a male donor in good health, serving as a control. Sequenced sample: blood. J is TRBJ2-7 and V is TRBV20-1, with 7 bases aligning to TRBD1. The CDR3 loop reads CSAIQWDRSSYEQYF. CDR3 coding DNA: TGCAGTGCTATTCAATGGGACAGAAGCTCCTACGAGCAGTACTTC.